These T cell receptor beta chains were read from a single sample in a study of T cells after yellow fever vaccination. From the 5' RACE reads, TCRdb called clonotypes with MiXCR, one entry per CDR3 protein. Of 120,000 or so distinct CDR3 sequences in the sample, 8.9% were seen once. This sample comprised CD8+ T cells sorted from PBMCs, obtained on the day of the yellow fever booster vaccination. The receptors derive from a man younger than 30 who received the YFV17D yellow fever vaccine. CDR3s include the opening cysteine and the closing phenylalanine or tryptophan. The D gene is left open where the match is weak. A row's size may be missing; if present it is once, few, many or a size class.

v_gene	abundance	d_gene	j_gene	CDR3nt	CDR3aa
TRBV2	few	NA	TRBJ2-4	TGTGCCAGCAGTGAAAGGAGTGGAGGGAATTACCTCCCCTCCAAAAACATTCAGTACTTC	CASSERSGGNYLPSKNIQYF
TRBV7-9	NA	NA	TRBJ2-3	TGTGCCAGCAGGCCTTACACAGATACGCAGTATTTT	CASRPYTDTQYF
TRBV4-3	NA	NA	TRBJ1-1	TGCGCCAGCAGCCAAGACGGGACCACTGAAGCTTTCTTT	CASSQDGTTEAFF
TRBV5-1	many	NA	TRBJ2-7	TGCGCCAGCAGCTCCACCGGGACGGGGGCCTACGAGCAGTACTTC	CASSSTGTGAYEQYF
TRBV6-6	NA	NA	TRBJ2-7	TGTGCCAGCAGTTACAGCCGGGACCCCCCCGACGAGCAGTACTTC	CASSYSRDPPDEQYF
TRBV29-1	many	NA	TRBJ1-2	TGCAGCGTTTACGGGAGCCTCTATGGCTACACCTTC	CSVYGSLYGYTF
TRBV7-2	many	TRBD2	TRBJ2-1	TGTGCCAGCAGCCAAGGCCTAGCGGGAGGCAATGAGCAGTTCTTC	CASSQGLAGGNEQFF
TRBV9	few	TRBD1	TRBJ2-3	TGTGCCAGCAGCGTAGTAGGGACAGGGGTCATGGATACGCAGTATTTT	CASSVVGTGVMDTQYF
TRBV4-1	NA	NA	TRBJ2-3	TGCGCCAGCAGCCAAGGGACCTCCGGCTACACAGATACGCAGTATTTT	CASSQGTSGYTDTQYF
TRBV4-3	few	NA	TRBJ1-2	TGCGCCAGCAGCCAAGGCACAGGGAATCTGCATGGCTACACCTTC	CASSQGTGNLHGYTF
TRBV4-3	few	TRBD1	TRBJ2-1	TGCGCCAGCACCCTCTTAGGGACAGGGATCAATGAGCAGTTCTTC	CASTLLGTGINEQFF
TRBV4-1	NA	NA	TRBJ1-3	TGCGCCAGCAGCCAAGGTATAGGAGAGTTAGGAAACACCATATATTTT	CASSQGIGELGNTIYF
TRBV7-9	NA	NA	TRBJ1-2	TGTGCCAGCAGCTTAGGTCGGACAACGAACTATGGCTACACCTTC	CASSLGRTTNYGYTF
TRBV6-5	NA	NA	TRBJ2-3	TGTGCCAGCAGTTATGGGGTTGGGAGCGCAGATACGCAGTATTTT	CASSYGVGSADTQYF
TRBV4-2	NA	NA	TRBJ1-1	TGTGCCAGCAGCCAAGCAGCATATGGGTCGAACACTGAAGCTTTCTTT	CASSQAAYGSNTEAFF
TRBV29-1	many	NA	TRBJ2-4	TGCAGCGTTGGTTGGCTAGCCAAAAACATTCAGTACTTC	CSVGWLAKNIQYF
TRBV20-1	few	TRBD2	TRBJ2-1	TGCAGTGCAAGGGGAGCGGGGGGCTACAATGAGCAGTTCTTC	CSARGAGGYNEQFF
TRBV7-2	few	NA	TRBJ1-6	TGTGCCAGCAGCTATTGGGCGAAGGAGTCACCCCTCCACTTT	CASSYWAKESPLHF